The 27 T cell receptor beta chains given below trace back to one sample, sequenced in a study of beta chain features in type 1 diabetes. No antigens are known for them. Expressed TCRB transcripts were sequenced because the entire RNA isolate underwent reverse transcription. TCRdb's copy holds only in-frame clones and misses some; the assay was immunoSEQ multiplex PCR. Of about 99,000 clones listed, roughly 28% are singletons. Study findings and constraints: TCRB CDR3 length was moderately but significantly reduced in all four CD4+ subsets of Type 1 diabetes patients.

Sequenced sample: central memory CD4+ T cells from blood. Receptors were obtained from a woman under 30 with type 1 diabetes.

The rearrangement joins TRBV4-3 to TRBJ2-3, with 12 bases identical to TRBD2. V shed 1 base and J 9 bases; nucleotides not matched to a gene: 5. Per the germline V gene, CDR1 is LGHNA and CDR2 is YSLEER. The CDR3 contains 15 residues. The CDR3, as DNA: TGCGCCAGCAGCCAAGGACTAGCGGGAGTGGAGACGCAGTATTTT. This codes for CASSQGLAGVETQYF.

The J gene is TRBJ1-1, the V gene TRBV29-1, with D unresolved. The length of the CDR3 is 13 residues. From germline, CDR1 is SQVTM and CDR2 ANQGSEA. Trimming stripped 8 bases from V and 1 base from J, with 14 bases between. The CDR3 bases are TGCAGCTCCCGGAGGGCGAGGAACACTGAAGCTTTCTTT. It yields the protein CSSRRARNTEAFF.

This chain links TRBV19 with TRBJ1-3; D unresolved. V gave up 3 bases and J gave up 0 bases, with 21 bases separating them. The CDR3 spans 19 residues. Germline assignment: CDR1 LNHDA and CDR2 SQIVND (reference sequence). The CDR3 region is CASSIVGPLRGHSGNTIYF. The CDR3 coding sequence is TGTGCCAGTAGTATCGTCGGCCCTTTAAGAGGCCACTCTGGAAACACCATATATTTT.

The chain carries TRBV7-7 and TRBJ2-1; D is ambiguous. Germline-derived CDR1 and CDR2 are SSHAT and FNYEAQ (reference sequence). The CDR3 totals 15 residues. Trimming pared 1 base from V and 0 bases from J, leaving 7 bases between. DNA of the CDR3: TGTGCCAGCAGCTTAGGGCAGGCCTCCTACAATGAGCAGTTCTTC. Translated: CASSLGQASYNEQFF.

The CDR3 is CSGQGLAADGEQFF. Here the CDR3 DNA reads TGCAGCGGACAGGGACTAGCGGCGGATGGTGAGCAGTTCTTC. V is TRBV29-1 and J is TRBJ2-1; TRBD2 agrees at 11 bases. The length of the CDR3 is 14 residues. Trimming removed 7 bases from V and 9 bases from J; junction bases left unmatched: 11. Germline V gene lookup returns CDR1 SQVTM and CDR2 ANQGSEA.

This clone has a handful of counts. The CDR3, as DNA: TGTGCCAGCAGTTTATGGGGAGATGCAACTAATGAAAAACTGTTTTTT. Translation gives CASSLWGDATNEKLFF. The chain links TRBV27 to TRBJ1-4; D is unresolved. Germline CDR1 is MNHEY and CDR2 is SMNVEV (reference sequence). V gave up 1 base and J gave up 0 bases, with 9 bases separating them. CDR3 length equals 16 residues.

The CDR3 protein is CASSLGGGQSNTEAFF. Written as DNA, the CDR3 is TGTGCCAGCAGCTTAGGTGGGGGACAGTCTAACACTGAAGCTTTCTTT. This rearrangement joins TRBV7-9 to TRBJ1-1, with 7 bases lining up with TRBD1. The CDR3 length is 16 residues. V gave up 1 base and J gave up 2 bases; unmatched junction bases: 7. CDR1 is SEHNR and CDR2 is FQNEAQ in the germline V gene (reference sequence).

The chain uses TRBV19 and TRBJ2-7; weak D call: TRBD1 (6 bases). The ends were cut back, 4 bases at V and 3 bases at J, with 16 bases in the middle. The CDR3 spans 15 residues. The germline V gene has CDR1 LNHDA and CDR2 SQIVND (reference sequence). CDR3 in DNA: TGTGCCAGTAGTAATTCCGGACAGCCACACTACGAGCAGTACTTC. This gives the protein CASSNSGQPHYEQYF.

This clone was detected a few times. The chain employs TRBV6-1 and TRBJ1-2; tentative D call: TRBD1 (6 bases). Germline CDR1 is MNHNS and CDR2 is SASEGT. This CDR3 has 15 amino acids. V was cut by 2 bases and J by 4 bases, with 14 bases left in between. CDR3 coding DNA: TGTGCCAGCAGTGAATCTGGGGGCCAGGCCTATGGCTACACCTTC. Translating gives CASSESGGQAYGYTF.

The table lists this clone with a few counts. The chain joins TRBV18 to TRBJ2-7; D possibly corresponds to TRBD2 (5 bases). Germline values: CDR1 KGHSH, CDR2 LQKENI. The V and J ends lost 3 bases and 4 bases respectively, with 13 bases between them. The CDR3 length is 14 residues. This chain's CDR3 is CASSPERNRYEQYF. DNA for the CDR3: TGTGCCAGCTCACCCGAGCGGAATCGGTACGAGCAGTACTTC.

CDR3 in amino acids: CASSYSRTGSNEQFF. CDR3 nucleotides: TGTGCCAGCAGTTACTCTCGGACAGGGTCCAATGAGCAGTTCTTC. The rearrangement uses TRBV6-5 and TRBJ2-1; TRBD1 matches at 8 bases. The CDR3 is 15 residues long. V shed 0 bases and J 6 bases; nucleotides not matched to a gene: 4. Per germline, CDR1 MNHEY and CDR2 SVGAGI.

The CDR3 bases are TGCGCCAGCAGCTTTAATGAGGTCCGAGGGGGCGATGGCTACACCTTC. It is translated as CASSFNEVRGGDGYTF. This rearrangement joins TRBV5-1 to TRBJ1-2; 7 nucleotides match TRBD1. Germline CDR1 reads SGHRS; CDR2 reads YFSETQ. With V trimmed by 2 bases and J by 6 bases, 13 bases remained unmatched. The CDR3 has 16 amino acids.

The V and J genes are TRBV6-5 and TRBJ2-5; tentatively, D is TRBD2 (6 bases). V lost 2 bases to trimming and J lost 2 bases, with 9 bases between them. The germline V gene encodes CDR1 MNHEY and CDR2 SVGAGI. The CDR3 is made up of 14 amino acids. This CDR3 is CASSYAGGQETQYF. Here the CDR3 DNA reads TGTGCCAGCAGTTACGCCGGAGGGCAAGAGACCCAGTACTTC.

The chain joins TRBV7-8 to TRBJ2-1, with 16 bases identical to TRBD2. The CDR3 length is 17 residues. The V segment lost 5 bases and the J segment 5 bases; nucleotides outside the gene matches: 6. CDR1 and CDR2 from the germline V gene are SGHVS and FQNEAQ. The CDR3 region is CASSPGTSGRADNEQFF. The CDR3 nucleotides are TGTGCCAGCAGCCCCGGGACTAGCGGGAGGGCTGACAATGAGCAGTTCTTC. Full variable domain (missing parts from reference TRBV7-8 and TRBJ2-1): GAGVSQSPRYKVAKRGQDVALRCDPISGHVSLFWYQQALGQGPEFLTYFQNEAQLDKSGLPSDRFFAERPEGSVSTLKIQRTQQEDSAVYLCASSPGTSGRADNEQFFGPGTRLTVL.

The CDR3 spells CASRVDRGSKNIQYF. The CDR3 DNA follows: TGTGCCAGCAGGGTTGACAGGGGTTCCAAAAACATTCAGTACTTC. This rearrangement joins TRBV5-4 to TRBJ2-4; 8 nucleotides line up with TRBD1. Trimming removed 5 bases from V and 2 bases from J; junction bases left unmatched: 6. Per germline, CDR1 SGHNT and CDR2 YYREEE (reference sequence). The length of the CDR3 is 15 residues.

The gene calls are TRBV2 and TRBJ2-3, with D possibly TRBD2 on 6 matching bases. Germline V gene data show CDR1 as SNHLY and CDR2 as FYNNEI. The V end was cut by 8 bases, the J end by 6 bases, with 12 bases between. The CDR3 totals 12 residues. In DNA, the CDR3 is TGTGCCAGCCCGGGAGCAGGTGATACGCAGTATTTT. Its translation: CASPGAGDTQYF. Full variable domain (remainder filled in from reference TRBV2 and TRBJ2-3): EPEVTQTPSHQVTQMGQEVILRCVPISNHLYFYWYRQILGQKVEFLVSFYNNEISEKSEIFDDQFSVERPDGSNFTLKIRSTKLEDSAMYFCASPGAGDTQYFGPGTRLTVL.

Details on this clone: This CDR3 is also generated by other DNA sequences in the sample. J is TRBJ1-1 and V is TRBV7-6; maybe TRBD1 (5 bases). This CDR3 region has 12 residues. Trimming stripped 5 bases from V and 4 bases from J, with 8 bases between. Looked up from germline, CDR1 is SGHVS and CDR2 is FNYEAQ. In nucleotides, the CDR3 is TGTGCCAGCAGCCGGGGGGGCACTGAAGCTTTCTTT. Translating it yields CASSRGGTEAFF.

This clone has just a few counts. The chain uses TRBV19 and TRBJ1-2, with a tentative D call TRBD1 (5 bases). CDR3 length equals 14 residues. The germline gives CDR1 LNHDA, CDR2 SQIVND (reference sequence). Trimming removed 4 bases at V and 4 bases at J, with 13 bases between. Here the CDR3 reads CASSKQGSLYGYTF. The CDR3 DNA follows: TGTGCCAGTAGTAAGCAGGGTTCCCTCTATGGCTACACCTTC.

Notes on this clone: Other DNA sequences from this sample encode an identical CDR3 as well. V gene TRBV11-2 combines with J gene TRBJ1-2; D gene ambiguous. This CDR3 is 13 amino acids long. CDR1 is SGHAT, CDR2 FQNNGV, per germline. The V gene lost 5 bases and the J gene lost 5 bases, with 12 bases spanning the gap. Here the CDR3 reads CASSPDSQYGYTF. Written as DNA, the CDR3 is TGTGCCAGCAGCCCGGACTCCCAATATGGCTACACCTTC. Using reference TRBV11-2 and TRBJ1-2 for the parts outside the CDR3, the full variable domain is EAGVAQSPRYKIIEKRQSVAFWCNPISGHATLYWYQQILGQGPKLLIQFQNNGVVDDSQLPKDRFSAERLKGVDSTLKIQPAKLEDSAVYLCASSPDSQYGYTFGSGTRLTVV.

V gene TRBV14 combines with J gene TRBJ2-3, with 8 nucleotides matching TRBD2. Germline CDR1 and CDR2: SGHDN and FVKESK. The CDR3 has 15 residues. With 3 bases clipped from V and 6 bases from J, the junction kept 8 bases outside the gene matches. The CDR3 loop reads CASSQISGERDTQYF. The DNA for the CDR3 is TGTGCCAGCAGCCAGATTAGCGGGGAGAGGGATACGCAGTATTTT.

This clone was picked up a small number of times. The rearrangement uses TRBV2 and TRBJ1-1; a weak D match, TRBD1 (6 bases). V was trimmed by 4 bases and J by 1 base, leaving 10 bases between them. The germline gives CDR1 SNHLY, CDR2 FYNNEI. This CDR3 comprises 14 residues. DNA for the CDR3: TGTGCCAGCAGTGCACAGGGCACGAACACTGAAGCTTTCTTT. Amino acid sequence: CASSAQGTNTEAFF.

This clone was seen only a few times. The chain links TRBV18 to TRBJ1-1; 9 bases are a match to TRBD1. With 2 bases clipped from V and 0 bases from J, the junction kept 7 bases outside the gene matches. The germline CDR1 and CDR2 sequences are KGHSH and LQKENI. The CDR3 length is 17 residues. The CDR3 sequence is CASSPTQGAKMNTEAFF. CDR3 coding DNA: TGTGCCAGCTCACCAACACAGGGGGCGAAGATGAACACTGAAGCTTTCTTT.

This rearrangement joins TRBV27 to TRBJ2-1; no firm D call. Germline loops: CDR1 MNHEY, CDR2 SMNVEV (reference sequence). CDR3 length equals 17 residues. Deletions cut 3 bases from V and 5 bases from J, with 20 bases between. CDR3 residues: CASSFARRDPGHNEQFF. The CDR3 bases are TGTGCCAGCAGTTTTGCACGCCGAGATCCCGGTCACAATGAGCAGTTCTTC.

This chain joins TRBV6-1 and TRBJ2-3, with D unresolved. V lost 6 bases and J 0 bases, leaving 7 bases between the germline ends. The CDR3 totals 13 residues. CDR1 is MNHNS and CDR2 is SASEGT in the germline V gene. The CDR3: CASREVSTDTQYF. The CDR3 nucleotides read TGTGCCAGCAGAGAGGTTAGCACAGATACGCAGTATTTT.

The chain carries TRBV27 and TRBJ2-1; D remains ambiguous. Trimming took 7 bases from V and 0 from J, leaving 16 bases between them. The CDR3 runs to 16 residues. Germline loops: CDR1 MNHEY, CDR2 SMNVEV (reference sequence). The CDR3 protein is CASIPRRVSSYNEQFF. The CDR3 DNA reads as TGTGCCAGCATTCCCCGACGGGTATCCTCCTACAATGAGCAGTTCTTC.

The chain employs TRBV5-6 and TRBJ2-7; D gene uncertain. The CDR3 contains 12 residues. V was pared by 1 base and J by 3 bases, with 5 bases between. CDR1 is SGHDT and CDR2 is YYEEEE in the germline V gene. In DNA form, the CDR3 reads TGTGCCAGCAGCTTGTTGGGCTACGAGCAGTACGTC. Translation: CASSLLGYEQYV.

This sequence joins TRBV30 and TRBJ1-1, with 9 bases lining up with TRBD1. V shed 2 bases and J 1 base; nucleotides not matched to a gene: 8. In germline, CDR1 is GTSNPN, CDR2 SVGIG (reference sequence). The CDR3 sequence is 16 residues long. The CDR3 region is CAWSPGTGRSNTEAFF. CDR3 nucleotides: TGTGCCTGGAGTCCCGGGACAGGGAGATCGAACACTGAAGCTTTCTTT.